This is a list of T cell receptor beta chains from one sample in a study of blood T cell repertoires in COVID-19. Libraries were prepared by immunoSEQ multiplex PCR; TCRdb keeps only in-frame clonotypes and omits some of them. The top ten hold 12% to 15% of the sample, which has 180,000 or so clones, 75% to 85% seen once. The specimen sequenced was PBMCs or T cells enriched from blood (not recorded which). These receptors originate from a man between 45 and 60 years old who had recovered from COVID-19. Each CDR3 is given with its conserved first and last residue. A D gene is named only where the DNA matches it firmly. Rows give clone size only sometimes, using once, few, many, or a class for an expanded clone.

J gene | V gene | clone size | D gene | CDR3 DNA | CDR3 protein
TRBJ2-3 | TRBV28 | NA | NA | TGTGCCAGCAGGTCCGGGACTAGCACAGATACGCAGTATTTT | CASRSGTSTDTQYF
TRBJ2-5 | TRBV28 | NA | TRBD1 | TGTGCCAGCAGTTTTTTGGGAACAGGGGAAACAGAGACCCAGTACTTC | CASSFLGTGETETQYF
TRBJ1-5 | TRBV2 | NA | NA | TGTGCCAGCGCGGGGGAAGGCAATCAGCCCCAGCATTTT | CASAGEGNQPQHF
TRBJ1-6 | TRBV7-9 | NA | NA | TGTGCCAGCAGCTTAGCCTCCCCGGATTCACCCCTCCACTTT | CASSLASPDSPLHF
TRBJ1-5 | TRBV11-2 | once | TRBD1 | TGTGCCAGCAGCTTGGGGCGCGGCACAGGGGGCCGTCAGCCCCAGCATTTT | CASSLGRGTGGRQPQHF
TRBJ1-4 | TRBV6-1 | few | NA | TGTGCCAGCAGTGAATGGCAGGATAATGAAAAACTGTTTTTT | CASSEWQDNEKLFF
TRBJ2-2 | TRBV28 | few | NA | TGTGCCAGCAGTTTCGGTGGCAGGGGGGTTACCGGGGAGCTGTTTTTT | CASSFGGRGVTGELFF
TRBJ2-7 | TRBV7-2 | NA | TRBD2 | TGTGCCAGCAGCCGACTAGCGCCCTACGAGCAGTACTTC | CASSRLAPYEQYF
TRBJ1-6 | TRBV6-5 | NA | TRBD1 | TGTGCCAGCAGTTGGGGGACAGGGGCTGGCAATTCACCCCTCCACTTT | CASSWGTGAGNSPLHF
TRBJ2-1 | TRBV6-5 | NA | TRBD2 | TGTGCCAGCACCCCTTGGACTAGCGGGGGGGTTGAGCAGTTCTTC | CASTPWTSGGVEQFF
TRBJ2-1 | TRBV10-3 | few | NA | TGTGCCATCAGTGACAGGAACAATGAGCAGTTCTTC | CAISDRNNEQFF
TRBJ2-3 | TRBV29-1 | NA | NA | TGCAGCGTTGTTCTAACAGATACGCAGTATTTT | CSVVLTDTQYF
TRBJ2-3 | TRBV7-3 | NA | NA | TGTGCCAGCAGCTTAGGGCATACGACGCTCGATACGCAGTATTTT | CASSLGHTTLDTQYF
TRBJ1-4 | TRBV5-1 | NA | TRBD1 | TGCGCCAGCAGCGGGGGACAGGGAGGCACTAATGAAAAACTGTTTTTT | CASSGGQGGTNEKLFF
TRBJ1-2 | TRBV11-2 | NA | NA | TGTGCCAGCAGCTTAGGAGCAGGGTATTCGAACACCTTC | CASSLGAGYSNTF
TRBJ1-1 | TRBV6-1 | NA | NA | TGTGCCAGCAGTGAAATTTTTGGGGGAGGCGAAGCTTTCTTT | CASSEIFGGGEAFF
TRBJ2-1 | TRBV4-1 | once | TRBD2 | TGCGCCAGCAGCCAACTGGGGGGGGACAATGAGCAGTTCTTC | CASSQLGGDNEQFF
TRBJ2-7 | TRBV6-5 | NA | NA | TGTGCCAGCTCGTCCGAACAGGGATACGAGCAGTACTTC | CASSSEQGYEQYF
TRBJ2-7 | TRBV5-1 | once | NA | TGCGCCAGCAGCTTGGACGGTTCAACCTCATACGAGCAGTACTTC | CASSLDGSTSYEQYF
TRBJ2-2 | TRBV5-1 | NA | TRBD1 | TGCGCCAGCAGCTCCGAACCGGGACAGGCTACCGGGGAGCTGTTTTTT | CASSSEPGQATGELFF
TRBJ1-5 | TRBV5-4 | NA | NA | TGTGCCAGCAGTTTTAACGGGGGGGGTCAGCCCCAGCATTTT | CASSFNGGGQPQHF
TRBJ1-3 | TRBV7-5 | once | NA | TGTGTCAGAAGCCGCCCCAGGGGGAAAGGAAACACCATATATTTT | CVRSRPRGKGNTIYF
TRBJ1-3 | TRBV2 | NA | NA | TGTGCCAGCAGTGAACAGGGCACTGGAAACACCATATATTTT | CASSEQGTGNTIYF
TRBJ2-1 | TRBV7-9 | once | NA | TGTGCCAGCAGCTTAGAAAAGGGTAGGGGGTTCTTC | CASSLEKGRGFF
TRBJ1-1 | TRBV6-4 | once | NA | TGTGCCAGCAGCGGTTATGGGAACACTGAAGCTTTCTTT | CASSGYGNTEAFF
TRBJ2-7 | TRBV3-1/TRBV3-2 | NA | TRBD1 | TGTGCCAGCAGCCAAGCCGACAGGGATTATTTGGACTACGAGCAGTACTTC | CASSQADRDYLDYEQYF
TRBJ1-2 | TRBV30 | NA | TRBD1 | TGTGCCTGTACGACAGGGAACTATGGCTACACCTTC | CACTTGNYGYTF